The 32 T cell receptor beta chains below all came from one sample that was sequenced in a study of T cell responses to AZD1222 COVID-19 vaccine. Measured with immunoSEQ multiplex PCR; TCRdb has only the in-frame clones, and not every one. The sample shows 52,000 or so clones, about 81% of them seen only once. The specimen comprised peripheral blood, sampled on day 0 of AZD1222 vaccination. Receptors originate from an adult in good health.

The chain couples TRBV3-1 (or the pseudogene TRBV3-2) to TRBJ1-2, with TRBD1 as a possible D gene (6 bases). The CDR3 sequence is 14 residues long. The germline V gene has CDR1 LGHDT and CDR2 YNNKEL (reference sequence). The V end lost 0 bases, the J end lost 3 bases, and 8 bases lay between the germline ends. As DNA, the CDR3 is TGTGCCAGCAGCCAAGATTCAGGGGACTATGGCTACACCTTC. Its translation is CASSQDSGDYGYTF.

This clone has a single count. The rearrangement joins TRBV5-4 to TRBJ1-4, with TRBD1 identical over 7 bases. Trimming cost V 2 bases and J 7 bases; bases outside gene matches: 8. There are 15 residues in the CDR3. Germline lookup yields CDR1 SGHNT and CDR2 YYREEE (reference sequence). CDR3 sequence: CASSFDRDRSEKLFF. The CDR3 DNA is TGTGCCAGCAGCTTTGACCGGGACAGAAGTGAAAAACTGTTTTTT.

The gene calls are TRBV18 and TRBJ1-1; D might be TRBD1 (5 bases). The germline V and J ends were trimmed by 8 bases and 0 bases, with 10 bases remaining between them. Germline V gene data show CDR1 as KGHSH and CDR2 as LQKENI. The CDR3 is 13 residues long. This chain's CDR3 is CASAGAMNTEAFF. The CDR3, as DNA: TGTGCCAGCGCCGGGGCAATGAACACTGAAGCTTTCTTT. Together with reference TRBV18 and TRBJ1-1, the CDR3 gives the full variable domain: NAGVMQNPRHLVRRRGQEARLRCSPMKGHSHVYWYRQLPEEGLKFMVYLQKENIIDESGMPKERFSAEFPKEGPSILRIQQVVRGDSAAYFCASAGAMNTEAFFGQGTRLTVV.

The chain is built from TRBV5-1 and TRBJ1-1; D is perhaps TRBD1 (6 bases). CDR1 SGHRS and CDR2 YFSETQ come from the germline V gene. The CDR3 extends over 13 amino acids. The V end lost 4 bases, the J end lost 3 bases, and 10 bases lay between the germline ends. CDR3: CASSDRMDTEAFF. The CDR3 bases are TGCGCCAGCAGCGACAGGATGGACACTGAAGCTTTCTTT.

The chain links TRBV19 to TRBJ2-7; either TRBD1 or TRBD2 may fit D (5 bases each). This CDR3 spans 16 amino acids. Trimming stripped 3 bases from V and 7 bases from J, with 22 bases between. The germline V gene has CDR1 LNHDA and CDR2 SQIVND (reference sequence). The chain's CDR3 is CASSMNGAGSSYEQYF. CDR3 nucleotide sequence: TGTGCCAGTAGTATGAATGGGGCAGGGAGTTCATATGAGCAGTACTTC.

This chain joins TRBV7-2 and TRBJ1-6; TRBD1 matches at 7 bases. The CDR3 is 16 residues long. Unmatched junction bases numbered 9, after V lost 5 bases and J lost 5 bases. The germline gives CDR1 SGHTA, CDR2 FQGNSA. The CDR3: CASSINQGGNNSPLHF. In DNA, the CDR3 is TGTGCCAGCAGCATAAATCAGGGGGGAAATAATTCACCCCTCCACTTT.

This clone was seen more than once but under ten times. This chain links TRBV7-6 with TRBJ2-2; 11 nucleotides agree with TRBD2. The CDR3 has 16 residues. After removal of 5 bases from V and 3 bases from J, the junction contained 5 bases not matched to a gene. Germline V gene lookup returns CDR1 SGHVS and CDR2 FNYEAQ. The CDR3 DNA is TGTGCCAGCAGCATACTAGCGGGAGTCGACACCGGGGAGCTGTTTTTT. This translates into CASSILAGVDTGELFF.

CDR3: CASSRGQGRNSPLHF. In DNA form, the CDR3 reads TGTGCCAGCAGCCGCGGACAGGGGAGGAATTCACCCCTCCACTTT. V gene TRBV14 combines with J gene TRBJ1-6; 9 bases line up with TRBD1. The CDR3 is 15 amino acids. Losses at the gene ends were 4 bases for V and 7 bases for J; bases not matched to a gene: 5. Germline assignment: CDR1 SGHDN and CDR2 FVKESK.

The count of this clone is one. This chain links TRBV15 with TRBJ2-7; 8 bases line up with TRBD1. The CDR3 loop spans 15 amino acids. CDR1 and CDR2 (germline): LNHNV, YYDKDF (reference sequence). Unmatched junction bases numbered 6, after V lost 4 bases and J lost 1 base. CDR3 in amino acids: CATSKPRGPSYEQYF. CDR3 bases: TGTGCCACCAGCAAACCCAGGGGGCCTTCCTACGAGCAGTACTTC.

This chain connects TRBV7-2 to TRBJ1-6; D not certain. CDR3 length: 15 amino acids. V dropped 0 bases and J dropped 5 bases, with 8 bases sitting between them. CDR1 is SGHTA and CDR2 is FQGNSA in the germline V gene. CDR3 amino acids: CASSLAGVNNSPLHF. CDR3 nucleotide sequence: TGTGCCAGCAGCTTAGCGGGCGTCAATAATTCACCCCTCCACTTT.

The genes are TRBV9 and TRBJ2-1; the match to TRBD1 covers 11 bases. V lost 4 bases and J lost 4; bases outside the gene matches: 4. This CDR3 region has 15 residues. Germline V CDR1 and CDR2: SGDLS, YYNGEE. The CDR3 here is CASSPDRGLYNEQFF. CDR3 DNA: TGTGCCAGCAGCCCGGACAGGGGGCTGTACAATGAGCAGTTCTTC.

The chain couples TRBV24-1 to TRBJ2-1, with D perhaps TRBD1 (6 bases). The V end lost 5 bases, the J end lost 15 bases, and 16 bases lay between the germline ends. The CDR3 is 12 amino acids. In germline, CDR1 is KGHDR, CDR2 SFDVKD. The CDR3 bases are TGTGCCACCAGTGCCCTAGGGGGAGTACCGTTCTTC. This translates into CATSALGGVPFF.

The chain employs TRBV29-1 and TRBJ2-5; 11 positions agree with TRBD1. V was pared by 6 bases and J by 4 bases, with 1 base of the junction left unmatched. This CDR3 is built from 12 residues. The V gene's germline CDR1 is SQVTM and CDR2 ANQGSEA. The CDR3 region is CSVGTGGETQYF. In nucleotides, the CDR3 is TGCAGCGTAGGGACAGGGGGAGAGACCCAGTACTTC.

The CDR3 spells CASSRVFSGLGEAFF. The CDR3, as DNA: TGTGCCAGCAGTCGGGTATTTTCGGGGCTAGGTGAAGCTTTCTTT. V usage is TRBV6-2 or TRBV6-3 and J usage is TRBJ1-1; tentative D call: TRBD1 (5 bases). Between the trimmed V and J ends, which lost 5 bases and 7 bases, there was a span of 20 bases. The CDR3 is 15 amino acids. CDR1 MNHEY and CDR2 SVGEGT come from the germline V gene.

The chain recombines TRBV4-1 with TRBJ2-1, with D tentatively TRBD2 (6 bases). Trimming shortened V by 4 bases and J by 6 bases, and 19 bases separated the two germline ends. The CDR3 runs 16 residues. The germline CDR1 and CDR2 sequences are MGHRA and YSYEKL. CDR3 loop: CASSPRDSGRSNEQFF. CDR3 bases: TGCGCCAGCAGCCCGCGGGACTCCGGGCGGAGCAATGAGCAGTTCTTC.

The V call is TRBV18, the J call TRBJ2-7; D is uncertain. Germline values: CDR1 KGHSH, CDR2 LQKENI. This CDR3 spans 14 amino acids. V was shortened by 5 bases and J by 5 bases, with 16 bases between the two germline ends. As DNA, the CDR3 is TGTGCCAGCTCATTCGGACGAGAAGGTAACGAGCAGTACTTC. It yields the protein CASSFGREGNEQYF.

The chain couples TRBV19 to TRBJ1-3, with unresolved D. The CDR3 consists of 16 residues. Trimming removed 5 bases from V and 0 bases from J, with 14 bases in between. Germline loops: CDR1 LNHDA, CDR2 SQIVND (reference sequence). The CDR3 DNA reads TGTGCCAGTAGTCTGCATGCGACGTTCTCTGGAAACACCATATATTTT. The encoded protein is CASSLHATFSGNTIYF.

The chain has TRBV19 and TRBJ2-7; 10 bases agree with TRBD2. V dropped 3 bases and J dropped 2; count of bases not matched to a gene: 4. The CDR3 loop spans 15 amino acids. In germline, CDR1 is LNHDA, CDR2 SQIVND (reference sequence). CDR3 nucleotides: TGTGCCAGTAGTATGGAAGCGGGAGGGCCCTACGAGCAGTACTTC. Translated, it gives CASSMEAGGPYEQYF.

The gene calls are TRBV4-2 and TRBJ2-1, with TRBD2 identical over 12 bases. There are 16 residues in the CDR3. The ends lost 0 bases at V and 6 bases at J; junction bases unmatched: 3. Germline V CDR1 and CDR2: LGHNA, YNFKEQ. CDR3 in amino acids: CASSQDSGLAGNEQFF. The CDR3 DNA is TGTGCCAGCAGCCAAGATTCGGGACTAGCGGGCAATGAGCAGTTCTTC.

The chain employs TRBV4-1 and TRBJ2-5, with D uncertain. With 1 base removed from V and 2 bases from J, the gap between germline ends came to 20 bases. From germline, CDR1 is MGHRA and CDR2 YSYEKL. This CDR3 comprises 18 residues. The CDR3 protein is CASSQVASPLQTQETQYF. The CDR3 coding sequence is TGCGCCAGCAGCCAAGTGGCCTCCCCACTACAGACACAAGAGACCCAGTACTTC.

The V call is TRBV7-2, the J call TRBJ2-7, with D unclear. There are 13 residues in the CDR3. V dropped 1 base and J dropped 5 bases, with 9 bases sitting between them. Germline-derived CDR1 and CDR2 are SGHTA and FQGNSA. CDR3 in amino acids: CASSLGPRDEQYF. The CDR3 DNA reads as TGTGCCAGCAGCTTAGGGCCTAGGGACGAGCAGTACTTC.

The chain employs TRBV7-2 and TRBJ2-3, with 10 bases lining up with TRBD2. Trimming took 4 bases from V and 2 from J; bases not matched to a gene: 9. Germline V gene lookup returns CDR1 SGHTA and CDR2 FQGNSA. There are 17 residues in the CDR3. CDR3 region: CASSSLGLAANTDTQYF. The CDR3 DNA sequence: TGTGCCAGCAGCTCCCTCGGACTAGCGGCTAACACAGATACGCAGTATTTT.

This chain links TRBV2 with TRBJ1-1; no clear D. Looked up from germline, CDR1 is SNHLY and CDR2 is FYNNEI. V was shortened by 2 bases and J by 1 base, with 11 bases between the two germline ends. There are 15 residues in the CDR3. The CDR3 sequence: CASSERPISNTEAFF. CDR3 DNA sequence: TGTGCCAGCAGTGAACGCCCTATATCGAACACTGAAGCTTTCTTT. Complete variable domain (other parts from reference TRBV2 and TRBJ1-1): EPEVTQTPSHQVTQMGQEVILRCVPISNHLYFYWYRQILGQKVEFLVSFYNNEISEKSEIFDDQFSVERPDGSNFTLKIRSTKLEDSAMYFCASSERPISNTEAFFGQGTRLTVV.

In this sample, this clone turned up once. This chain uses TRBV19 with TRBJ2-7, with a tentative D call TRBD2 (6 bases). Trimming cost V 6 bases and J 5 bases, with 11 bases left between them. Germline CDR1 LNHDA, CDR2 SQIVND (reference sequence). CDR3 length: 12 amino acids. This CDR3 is CASSGSRDEQYF. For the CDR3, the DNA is TGTGCCAGTAGCGGGAGTAGAGACGAGCAGTACTTC.

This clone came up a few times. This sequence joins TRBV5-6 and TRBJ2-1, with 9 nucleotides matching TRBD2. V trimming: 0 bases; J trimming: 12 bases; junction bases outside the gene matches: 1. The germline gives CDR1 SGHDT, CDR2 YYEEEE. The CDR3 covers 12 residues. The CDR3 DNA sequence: TGTGCCAGCAGCTTGGAAGCGGGAGGGCAGTTCTTC. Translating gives CASSLEAGGQFF.

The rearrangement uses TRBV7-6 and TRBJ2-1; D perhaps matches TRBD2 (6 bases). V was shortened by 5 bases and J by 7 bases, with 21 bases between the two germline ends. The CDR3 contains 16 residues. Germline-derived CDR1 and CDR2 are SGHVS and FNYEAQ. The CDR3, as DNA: TGTGCCAGCAGCCCGGTAAGGGGAGGTATAGGGAATGAGCAGTTCTTC. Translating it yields CASSPVRGGIGNEQFF.

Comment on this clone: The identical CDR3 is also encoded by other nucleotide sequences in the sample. In nucleotides, the CDR3 is TGTGCCAGCAGCGTGCGTGCGGGGGGGAATGAGCAGTTCTTC. As protein: CASSVRAGGNEQFF. The rearrangement joins TRBV7-9 to TRBJ2-1; 9 bases fit TRBD2. Per germline, CDR1 SEHNR and CDR2 FQNEAQ (reference sequence). Unmatched junction bases numbered 6, after V lost 5 bases and J lost 7 bases. The CDR3 extends over 14 amino acids.

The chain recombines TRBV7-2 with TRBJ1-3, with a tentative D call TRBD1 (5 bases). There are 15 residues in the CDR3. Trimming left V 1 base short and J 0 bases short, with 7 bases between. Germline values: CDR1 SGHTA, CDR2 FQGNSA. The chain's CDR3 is CASSLEGSSGNTIYF. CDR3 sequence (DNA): TGTGCCAGCAGCTTAGAGGGGAGCTCTGGAAACACCATATATTTT.

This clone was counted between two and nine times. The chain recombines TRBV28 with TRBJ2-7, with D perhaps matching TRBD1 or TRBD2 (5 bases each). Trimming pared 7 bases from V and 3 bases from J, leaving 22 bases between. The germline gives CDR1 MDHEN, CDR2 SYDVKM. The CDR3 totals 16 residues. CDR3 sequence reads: CASTPYSGTWNYEQYF. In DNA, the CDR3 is TGTGCCAGCACTCCCTACTCCGGGACGTGGAACTACGAGCAGTACTTC.

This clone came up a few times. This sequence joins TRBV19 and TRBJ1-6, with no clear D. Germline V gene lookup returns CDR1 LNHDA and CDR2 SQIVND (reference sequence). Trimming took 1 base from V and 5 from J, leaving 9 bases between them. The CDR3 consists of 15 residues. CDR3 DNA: TGTGCCAGTAGTATAGGACGGCGAGATAATTCACCCCTCCACTTT. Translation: CASSIGRRDNSPLHF.

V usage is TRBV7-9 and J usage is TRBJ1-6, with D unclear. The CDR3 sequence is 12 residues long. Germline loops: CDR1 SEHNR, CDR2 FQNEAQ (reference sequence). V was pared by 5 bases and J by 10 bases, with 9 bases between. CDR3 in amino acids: CASSREESPLHF. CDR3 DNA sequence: TGTGCCAGCAGCCGAGAGGAGTCACCCCTCCACTTT.

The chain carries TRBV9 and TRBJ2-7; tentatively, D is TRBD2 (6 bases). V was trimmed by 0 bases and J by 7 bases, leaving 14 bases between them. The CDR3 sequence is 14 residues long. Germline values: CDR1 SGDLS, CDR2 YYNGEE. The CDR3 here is CASSVGEELREQYF. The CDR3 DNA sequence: TGTGCCAGCAGCGTAGGGGAGGAGTTACGAGAGCAGTACTTC.